This TCR beta chain derives from a study of cytomegalovirus exposure and HLA in healthy donors. Findings of the study overall: With later analysis, a missense DCLRE1C variant became linked to TCR beta V- and J-gene trimming. The later analysis indicated that the majority of CMV-associated TCR beta chains appeared HLA-restricted. Per a prior analysis, the majority of TCR beta V segments were productive roughly 87% or roughly 30% of the time. In a later analysis, HLA-associated beta chains showed higher expansion and lower generation probabilities than comparable chains.

A note on this clone: Its matching antigen is unknown.

The V and J ends lost 7 bases and 3 bases respectively, with 12 bases between them. Germline CDR1 and CDR2: SGHDN and FVKESK. The CDR3 has 13 residues. It was with 60 Vbeta and 13 Jbeta primers that the PCR ran. The method was immunoSEQ multiplex PCR; TCRdb's version includes in-frame clones alone and lacks a portion of them. This sample has tens of thousands of clones, with around 85% found just once. The sample consisted of PBMCs. V and J are TRBV14 and TRBJ1-1; no clear D. The sequence derives from a young man in good health and CMV-seronegative. CDR3 DNA sequence: TGTGCCAGCACCACAACAGATTACACTGAAGCTTTCTTT. It encodes CASTTTDYTEAFF.